This record concerns one TCR beta chain sequence. This record comes from a study of blood T cells in healthy people across ages. CDR1 and CDR2 from the germline V gene are SEHNR and FQNEAQ (reference sequence). This CDR3 spans 16 amino acids. V lost 5 bases and J 0 bases, leaving 14 bases between the germline ends. Sample-barcoded 5' priming and a J-beta primer mix drove a second PCR of about 6 to 12 cycles. A tag from a template-switch adaptor with 12 random nucleotides marked each cDNA molecule. TCRdb called the 5' RACE reads again in MiXCR, with one record for every CDR3 protein. The table lists 1.4 million or so distinct CDR3 sequences, approximately 43% of them singletons.

Sequenced: blood. This receptor was taken from a woman aged 18-30 years in good health. This chain joins TRBV7-9 and TRBJ2-1; D uncertain. The CDR3 DNA sequence: TGTGCCAGCAGCGTAGTACGGCCAAGCTCCTACAATGAGCAGTTCTTC. Residues: CASSVVRPSSYNEQFF.